The 2 T cell receptor beta chains below all came from one sample that was sequenced in a study of T cell clonotyping in hematopoietic cell transplantation. Stated time point: recipient sample about 28 days before transplant, after cytoreduction. TCRdb's table, derived via immunoSEQ multiplex PCR, lists solely in-frame clones and lacks some. The sample lists around 28,000 clones, approximately 94% seen once, with approximately 2% in the top ten. Sequences were derived from peripheral blood mononuclear cells, sampled before stem cell transplant. The receptors here all came from a man aged 45 to 65 with acute myeloid leukemia. Some clones in this sample may be carry-over from other donors' samples.

The chain uses TRBV30 and TRBJ1-5, with D possibly being TRBD1 (6 bases). CDR1 GTSNPN and CDR2 SVGIG come from the germline V gene (reference sequence). This CDR3 region has 14 residues. V shed 3 bases and J shed 1 base, with 10 bases lying between them. This CDR3 reads CAWSYGQSNQPQHF. The CDR3 DNA reads as TGTGCCTGGAGCTATGGACAGAGCAATCAGCCCCAGCATTTT.

This clone has just a few counts. This same CDR3 is encoded by further DNA sequences in the sample. The CDR3 DNA is TGTGCCTGGAGTAGGCAGTCGGGTGGCTACACCTTC. Translated: CAWSRQSGGYTF. The chain carries TRBV30 and TRBJ1-2; D is undetermined. V was shortened by 2 bases and J by 7 bases, with 11 bases between the two germline ends. This CDR3 has 12 residues. Germline CDR1 GTSNPN, CDR2 SVGIG (reference sequence).